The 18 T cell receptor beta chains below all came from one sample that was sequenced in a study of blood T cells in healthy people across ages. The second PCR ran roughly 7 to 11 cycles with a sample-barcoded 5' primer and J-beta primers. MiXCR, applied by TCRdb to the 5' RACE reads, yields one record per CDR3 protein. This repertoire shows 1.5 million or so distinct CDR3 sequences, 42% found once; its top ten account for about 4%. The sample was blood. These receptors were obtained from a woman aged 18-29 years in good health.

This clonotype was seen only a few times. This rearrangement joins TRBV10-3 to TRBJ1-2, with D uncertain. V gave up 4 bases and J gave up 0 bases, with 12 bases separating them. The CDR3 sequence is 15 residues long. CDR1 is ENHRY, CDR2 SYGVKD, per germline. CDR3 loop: CAISGENLANYGYTF. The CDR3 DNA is TGTGCCATCAGTGGAGAGAATTTAGCTAACTATGGCTACACCTTC.

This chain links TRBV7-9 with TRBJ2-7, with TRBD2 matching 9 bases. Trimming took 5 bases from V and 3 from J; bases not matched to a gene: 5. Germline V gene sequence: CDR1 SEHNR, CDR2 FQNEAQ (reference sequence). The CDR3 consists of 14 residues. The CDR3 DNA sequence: TGTGCCAGCAGCAAGGGACTAGCTTTCTACGAGCAGTACTTC. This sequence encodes CASSKGLAFYEQYF.

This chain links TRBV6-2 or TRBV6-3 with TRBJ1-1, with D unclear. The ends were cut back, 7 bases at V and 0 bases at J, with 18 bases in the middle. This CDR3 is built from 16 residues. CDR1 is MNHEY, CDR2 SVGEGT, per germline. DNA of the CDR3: TGTGCCAGCAACCGCGAGGGTGCTGTTTTGAACACTGAAGCTTTCTTT. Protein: CASNREGAVLNTEAFF.

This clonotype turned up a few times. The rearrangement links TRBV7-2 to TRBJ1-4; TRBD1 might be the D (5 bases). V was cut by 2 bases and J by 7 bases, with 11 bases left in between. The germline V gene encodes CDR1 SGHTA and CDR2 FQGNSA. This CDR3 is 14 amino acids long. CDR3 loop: CASSLYWGSEKLFF. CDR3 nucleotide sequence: TGTGCCAGCAGCTTATACTGGGGCTCTGAAAAACTGTTTTTT.

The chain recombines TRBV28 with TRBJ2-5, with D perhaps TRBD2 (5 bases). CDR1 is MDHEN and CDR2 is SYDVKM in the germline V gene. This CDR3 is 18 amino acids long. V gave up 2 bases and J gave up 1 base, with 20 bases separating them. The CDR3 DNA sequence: TGTGCCAGCAGTTTAATAGGTCTAGCAGGTTCTTTCCAAGAGACCCAGTACTTC. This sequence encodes CASSLIGLAGSFQETQYF.

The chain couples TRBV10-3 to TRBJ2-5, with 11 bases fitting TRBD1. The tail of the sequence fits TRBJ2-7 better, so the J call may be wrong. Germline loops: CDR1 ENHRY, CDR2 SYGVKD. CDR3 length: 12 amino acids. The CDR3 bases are TGTGCCGCCTCAGGGACAGGGGGCGAGCAGTACTTC. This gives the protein CAASGTGGEQYF.

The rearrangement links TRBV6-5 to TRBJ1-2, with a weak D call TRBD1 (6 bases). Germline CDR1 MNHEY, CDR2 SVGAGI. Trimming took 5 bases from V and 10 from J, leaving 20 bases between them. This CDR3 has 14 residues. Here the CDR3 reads CASSKDRPRGVYTF. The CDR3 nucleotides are TGTGCCAGCAGTAAAGACAGGCCTAGAGGGGTCTACACCTTC.

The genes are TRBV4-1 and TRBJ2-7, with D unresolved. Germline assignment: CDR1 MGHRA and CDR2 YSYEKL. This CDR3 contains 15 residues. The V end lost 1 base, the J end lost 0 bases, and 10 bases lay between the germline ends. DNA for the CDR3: TGCGCCAGCAGCCAAGTGATCGGTAGCTCCTACGAGCAGTACTTC. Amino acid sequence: CASSQVIGSSYEQYF.

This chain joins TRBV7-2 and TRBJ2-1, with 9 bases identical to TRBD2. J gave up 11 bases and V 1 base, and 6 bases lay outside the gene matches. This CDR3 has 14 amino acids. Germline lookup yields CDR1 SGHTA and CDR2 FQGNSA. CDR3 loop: CASSLGRAGGKQFF. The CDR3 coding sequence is TGTGCCAGCAGCTTAGGTCGAGCGGGGGGTAAGCAGTTCTTC.

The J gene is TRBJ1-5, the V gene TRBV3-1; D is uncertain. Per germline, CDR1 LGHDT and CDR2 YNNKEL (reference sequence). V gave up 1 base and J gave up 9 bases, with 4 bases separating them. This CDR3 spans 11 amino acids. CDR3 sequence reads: CASSQVRPQHF. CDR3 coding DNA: TGTGCCAGCAGCCAAGTGAGGCCCCAGCATTTT.

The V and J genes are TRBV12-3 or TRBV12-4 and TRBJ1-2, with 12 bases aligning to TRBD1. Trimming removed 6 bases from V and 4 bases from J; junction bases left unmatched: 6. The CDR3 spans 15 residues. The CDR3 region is CASRKGQGAFYGYTF. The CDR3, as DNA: TGTGCCAGCAGAAAGGGACAGGGGGCTTTCTATGGCTACACCTTC.

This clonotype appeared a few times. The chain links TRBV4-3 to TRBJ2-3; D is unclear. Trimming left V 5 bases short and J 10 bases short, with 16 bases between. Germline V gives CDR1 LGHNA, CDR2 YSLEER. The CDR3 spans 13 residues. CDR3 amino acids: CASSDLVAEAQYF. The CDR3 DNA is TGCGCCAGCAGCGACCTTGTGGCCGAGGCGCAGTATTTT.

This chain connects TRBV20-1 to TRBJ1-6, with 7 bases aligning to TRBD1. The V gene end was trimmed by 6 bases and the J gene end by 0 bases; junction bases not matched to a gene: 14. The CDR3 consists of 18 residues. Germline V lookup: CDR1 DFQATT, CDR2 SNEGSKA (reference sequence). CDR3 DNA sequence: TGCAGTGCGACGACAGGGCACTATAGGAGCTCCTATAATTCACCCCTCCACTTT. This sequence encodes CSATTGHYRSSYNSPLHF.

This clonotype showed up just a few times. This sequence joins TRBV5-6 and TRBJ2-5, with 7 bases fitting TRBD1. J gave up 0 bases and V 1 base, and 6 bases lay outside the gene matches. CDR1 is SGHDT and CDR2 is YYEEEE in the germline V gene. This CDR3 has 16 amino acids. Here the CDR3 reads CASSLTGVLYQETQYF. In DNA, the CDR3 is TGTGCCAGCAGCTTGACAGGGGTCCTGTACCAAGAGACCCAGTACTTC. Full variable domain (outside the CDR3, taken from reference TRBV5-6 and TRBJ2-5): DAGVTQSPTHLIKTRGQQVTLRCSPKSGHDTVSWYQQALGQGPQFIFQYYEEEERQRGNFPDRFSGHQFPNYSSELNVNALLLGDSALYLCASSLTGVLYQETQYFGPGTRLLVL.

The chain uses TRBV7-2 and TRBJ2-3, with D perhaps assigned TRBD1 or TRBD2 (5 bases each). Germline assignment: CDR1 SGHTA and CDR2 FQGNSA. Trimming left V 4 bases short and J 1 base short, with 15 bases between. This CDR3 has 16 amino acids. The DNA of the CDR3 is TGTGCCAGCAGCTCCGGAAGGGGAGTCGGCACAGATACGCAGTATTTT. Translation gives CASSSGRGVGTDTQYF.

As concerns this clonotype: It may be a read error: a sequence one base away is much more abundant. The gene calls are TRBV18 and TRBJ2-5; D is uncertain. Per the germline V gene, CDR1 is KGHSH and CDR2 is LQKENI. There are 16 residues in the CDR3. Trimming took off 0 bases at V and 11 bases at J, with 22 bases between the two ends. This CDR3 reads CASSPPQLRVGNEQYF. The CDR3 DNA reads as TGTGCCAGCTCACCACCGCAACTCCGCGTTGGCAATGAGCAGTACTTC.

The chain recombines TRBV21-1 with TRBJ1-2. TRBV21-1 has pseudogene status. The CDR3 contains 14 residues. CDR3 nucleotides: TGTGCCAGCAGCAAGCGAGGGGCTAACTATGGCTACACCTTC. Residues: CASSKRGANYGYTF.

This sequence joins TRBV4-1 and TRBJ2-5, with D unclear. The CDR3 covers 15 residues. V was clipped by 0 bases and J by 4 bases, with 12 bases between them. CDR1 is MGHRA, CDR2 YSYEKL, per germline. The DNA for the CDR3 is TGCGCCAGCAGCCAAGATGGATGGGCGGCAGAGACCCAGTACTTC. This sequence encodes CASSQDGWAAETQYF.